Reported below is one TCR beta chain. The antigen is unknown. Naive cells were sorted as CD45RO-, CCR7+, CD27+ and CD95-. The libraries of TRB cDNA were prepared using 5' RACE with UMI labels. TCRdb re-called the 5' RACE reads and shows each CDR3 protein once, DNA omitted. This table holds about 140,000 distinct CDR3 sequences. This entry comes from a study of CXCR3-negative and CXCR3-positive naive CD8 T cells. Study observations and caveats: TRBV-TRBJ usage matched between naive CXCR3-negative and CXCR3-positive cells but not between memory cells. Upon cryopreservation, CXCR3 expression partially decreased, and most assays used fresh PBMCs. Comparison of naive cells showed more hydrophobic TRB CDR3s in CXCR3-positive than in CXCR3-negative naive cells. The authors found comparable surface CD5 between naive subsets and inferred TCR strength from TRB CDR3 properties.

Per the germline V gene, CDR1 is SQVTM and CDR2 is ANQGSEA. The CDR3 has 11 amino acids. Sequenced material: naive CXCR3+ CD8+ T cells from blood. Documented subset: CD45RO-CCR7+CD27+CD95- naive CD8+ T cells expressing CXCR3 (TNR3+). The chain has TRBV29-1 and TRBJ2-1. This TCR came from a human donor in good health. Some clones in this sample may be carry-over from other donors' samples. Here the CDR3 reads CRVAVYNEQFF.